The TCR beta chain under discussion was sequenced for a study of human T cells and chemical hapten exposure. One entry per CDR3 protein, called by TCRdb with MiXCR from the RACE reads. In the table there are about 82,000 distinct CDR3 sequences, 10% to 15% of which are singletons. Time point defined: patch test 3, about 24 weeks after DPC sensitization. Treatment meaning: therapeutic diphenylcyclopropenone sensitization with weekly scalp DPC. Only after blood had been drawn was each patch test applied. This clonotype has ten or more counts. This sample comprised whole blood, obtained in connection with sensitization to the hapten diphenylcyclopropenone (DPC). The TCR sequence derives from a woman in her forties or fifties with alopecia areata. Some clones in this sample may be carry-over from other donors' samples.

The CDR3 is CASSPSGVSYNEQFF. Written as DNA, the CDR3 is TGTGCCAGCAGCCCCAGCGGGGTCTCCTACAATGAGCAGTTCTTC. This sequence joins TRBV9 and TRBJ2-1, with 7 bases lining up with TRBD2. Trimming removed 4 bases from V and 0 bases from J; junction bases left unmatched: 4. This CDR3 region has 15 residues. Germline CDR1 reads SGDLS; CDR2 reads YYNGEE.